This TCR beta chain was captured in a study of T cells in Graves' hyperthyroidism and ophthalmopathy. Overall study context: Sampling of peripheral blood happened at initial diagnosis, prior to any treatment. Study-level results: A model of 13 V-J pairs discriminated ophthalmopathy from stable hyperthyroidism.

RNA transcripts served as the template for amplifying TCR beta CDR3 regions. TCR CDR3 regions were first amplified by RT-PCR with HTBI primers. From the multiplex PCR reads, TCRdb called clonotypes with MiXCR, one entry per CDR3 protein. The sample has approximately 600,000 distinct CDR3 sequences; 14% are singletons. This clonotype was recorded at least ten times. Its antigen is unidentified. Clinical symptoms, serum thyroxine and TRAb, thyroid ultrasound and orbital computed tomography were used for the diagnoses. Germline V gene data show CDR1 as MNHEY and CDR2 as SVGEGT. Unmatched junction bases numbered 11, after V lost 5 bases and J lost 0 bases. This CDR3 contains 18 residues.

The sequenced sample consisted of blood. The chain uses TRBV6-2 or TRBV6-3 and TRBJ2-3; 10 bases line up with TRBD2. The receptor was isolated from a woman in her 30s with Graves' hyperthyroidism that later progressed to Graves' ophthalmopathy. The CDR3 protein is CASSKDPVTSGSTDTQYF. In nucleotides, the CDR3 is TGTGCCAGCAGTAAAGACCCCGTGACTAGCGGGAGCACAGATACGCAGTATTTT.